The 2 T cell receptor beta chains in this list originate from one sample, sequenced in a study of human T cells and chemical hapten exposure. Time point noted: pre-sensitization, week 0. Regarding treatment: therapeutic diphenylcyclopropenone sensitization with weekly scalp DPC. Using its own MiXCR run on the RACE reads, TCRdb lists one record per CDR3 protein. Among some 330,000 distinct CDR3 sequences listed, approximately 5% were seen once. The sequences come from whole blood, collected in connection with sensitization to the hapten diphenylcyclopropenone (DPC). Receptors were obtained from a young woman with alopecia areata. Some clones in this sample may be carry-over from other donors' samples.

V gene TRBV6-2 or TRBV6-3 combines with J gene TRBJ2-1; D remains unclear. The CDR3 has 13 residues. Germline loops: CDR1 MNHEY, CDR2 SVGEGT. Trimming left V 4 bases short and J 6 bases short, with 10 bases between. As DNA, the CDR3 is TGTGCCAGCAGTTCTCCAGTTGGCAATGAGCAGTTCTTC. It encodes CASSSPVGNEQFF.

The gene calls are TRBV7-9 and TRBJ2-7; 7 bases agree with TRBD1. From germline, CDR1 is SEHNR and CDR2 FQNEAQ (reference sequence). There are 16 residues in the CDR3. Losses at the gene ends were 5 bases for V and 3 bases for J; bases not matched to a gene: 13. The CDR3 nucleotides are TGTGCCAGCAGCATTTCTCTACGACAGGGACACTACGAGCAGTACTTC. It codes for CASSISLRQGHYEQYF.